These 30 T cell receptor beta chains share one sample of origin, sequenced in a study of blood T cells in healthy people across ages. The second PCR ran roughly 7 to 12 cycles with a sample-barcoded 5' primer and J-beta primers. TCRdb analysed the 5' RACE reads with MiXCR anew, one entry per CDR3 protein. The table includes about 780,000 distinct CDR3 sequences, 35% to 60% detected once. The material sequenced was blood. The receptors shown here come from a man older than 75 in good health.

This CDR3 is CSVPAPQETQYF. In nucleotides, the CDR3 is TGCAGTGTCCCAGCGCCCCAAGAGACCCAGTACTTC. The chain has TRBV20-1 and TRBJ2-5, with no clear D. Per the germline V gene, CDR1 is DFQATT and CDR2 is SNEGSKA (reference sequence). Trimming cost V 7 bases and J 1 base, with 10 bases left between them. The CDR3 covers 12 residues.

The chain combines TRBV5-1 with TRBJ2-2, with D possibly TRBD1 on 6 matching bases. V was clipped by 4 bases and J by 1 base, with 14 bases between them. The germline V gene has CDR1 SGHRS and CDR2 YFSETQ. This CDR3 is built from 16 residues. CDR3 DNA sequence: TGCGCCAGCAGCCCCCCGGGACAACTGAACACCGGGGAGCTGTTTTTT. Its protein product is CASSPPGQLNTGELFF.

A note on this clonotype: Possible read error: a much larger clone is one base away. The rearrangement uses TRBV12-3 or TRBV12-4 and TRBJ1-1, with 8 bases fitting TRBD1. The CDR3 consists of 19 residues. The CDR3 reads CASSHNFGQGTPMNTKAFF. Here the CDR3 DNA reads TGTGCCAGCAGTCACAATTTCGGACAGGGTACCCCGATGAACACTAAAGCTTTCTTT.

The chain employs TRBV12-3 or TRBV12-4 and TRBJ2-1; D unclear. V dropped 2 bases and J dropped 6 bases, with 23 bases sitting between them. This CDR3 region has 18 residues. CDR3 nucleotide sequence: TGTGCCAGCAGTTTAATTGTGTCACACTATCCCTCGGGCAATGAGCAGTTCTTC. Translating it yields CASSLIVSHYPSGNEQFF.

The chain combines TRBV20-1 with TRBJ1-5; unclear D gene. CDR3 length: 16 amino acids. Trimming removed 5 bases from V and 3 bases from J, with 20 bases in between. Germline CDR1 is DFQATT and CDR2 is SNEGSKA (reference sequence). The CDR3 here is CSASKRSPLINQPQHF. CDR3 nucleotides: TGCAGTGCTTCGAAGAGATCTCCCTTGATCAATCAGCCCCAGCATTTT.

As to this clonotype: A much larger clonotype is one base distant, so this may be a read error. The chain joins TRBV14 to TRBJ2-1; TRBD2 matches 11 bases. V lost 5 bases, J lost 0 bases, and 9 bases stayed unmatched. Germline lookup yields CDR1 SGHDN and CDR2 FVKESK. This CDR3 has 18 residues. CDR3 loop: CASSGELAGVSSYNEQFF. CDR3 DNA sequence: TGTGCCAGCAGCGGCGAACTAGCGGGAGTTAGCTCCTACAATGAGCAGTTCTTC.

CDR3 sequence: CASSQGGTPMKQFF. In nucleotides, the CDR3 is TGTGCCAGCAGCCAAGGAGGGACCCCGATGAAGCAGTTCTTC. V gene TRBV14 combines with J gene TRBJ2-1, with D perhaps being TRBD1 or TRBD2 (5 bases each). CDR3 length equals 14 residues. The V and J ends lost 1 base and 11 bases respectively, with 15 bases between them. The germline gives CDR1 SGHDN, CDR2 FVKESK.

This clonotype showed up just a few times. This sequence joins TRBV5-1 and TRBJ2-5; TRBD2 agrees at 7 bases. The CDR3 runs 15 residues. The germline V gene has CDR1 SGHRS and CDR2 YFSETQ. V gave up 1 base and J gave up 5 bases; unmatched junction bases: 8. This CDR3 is CASSLLREYQETQYF. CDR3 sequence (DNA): TGCGCCAGCAGCTTGTTGCGGGAGTATCAGGAGACCCAGTACTTC.

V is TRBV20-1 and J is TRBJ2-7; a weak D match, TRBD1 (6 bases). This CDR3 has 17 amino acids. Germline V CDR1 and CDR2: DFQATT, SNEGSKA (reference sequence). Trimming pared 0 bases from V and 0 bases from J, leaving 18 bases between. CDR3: CSAREGAVGRSSYEQYF. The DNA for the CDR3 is TGCAGTGCTAGAGAGGGGGCGGTTGGCAGGAGCTCCTACGAGCAGTACTTC.

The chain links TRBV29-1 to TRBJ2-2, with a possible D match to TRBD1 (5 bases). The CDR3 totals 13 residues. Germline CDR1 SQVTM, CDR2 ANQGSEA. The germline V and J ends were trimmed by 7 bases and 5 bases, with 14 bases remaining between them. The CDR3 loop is CSAMTARTGELFF. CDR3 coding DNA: TGCAGCGCAATGACAGCCCGAACCGGGGAGCTGTTTTTT.

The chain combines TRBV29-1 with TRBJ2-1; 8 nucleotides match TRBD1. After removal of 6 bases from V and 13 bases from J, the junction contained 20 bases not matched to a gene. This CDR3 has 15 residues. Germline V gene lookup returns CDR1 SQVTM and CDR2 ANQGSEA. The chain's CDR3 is CSVDPGGIVQETQFF. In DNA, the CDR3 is TGCAGCGTGGATCCAGGGGGCATCGTCCAAGAGACCCAGTTCTTC.

The CDR3 sequence is CASSLADRSPSYEQYF. Here the CDR3 DNA reads TGTGCCAGCAGCTTAGCCGACAGAAGTCCCTCCTACGAGCAGTACTTC. The rearrangement uses TRBV7-9 and TRBJ2-7; D may be TRBD1 (5 bases). Germline assignment: CDR1 SEHNR and CDR2 FQNEAQ (reference sequence). Trimming removed 0 bases at V and 0 bases at J, with 12 bases between. The CDR3 extends over 16 amino acids.

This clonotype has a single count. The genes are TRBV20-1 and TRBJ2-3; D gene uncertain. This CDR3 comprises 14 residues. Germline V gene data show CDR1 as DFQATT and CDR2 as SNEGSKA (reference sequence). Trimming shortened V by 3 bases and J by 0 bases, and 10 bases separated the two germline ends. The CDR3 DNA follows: TGCAGTGCTAGTACACAGACTAGCACAGATACGCAGTATTTT. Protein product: CSASTQTSTDTQYF.

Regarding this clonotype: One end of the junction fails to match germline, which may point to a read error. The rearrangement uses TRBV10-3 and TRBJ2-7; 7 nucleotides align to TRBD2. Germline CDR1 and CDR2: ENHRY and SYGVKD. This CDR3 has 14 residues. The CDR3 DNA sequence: TGTGCCATCAGTTTCCTAGCGGAGCGCAATGAGCGGTACTTC. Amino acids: CAISFLAERNERYF.

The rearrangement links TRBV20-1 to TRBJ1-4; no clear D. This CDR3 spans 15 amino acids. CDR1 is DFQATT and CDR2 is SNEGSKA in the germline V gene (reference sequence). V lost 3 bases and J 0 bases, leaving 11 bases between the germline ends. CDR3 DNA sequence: TGCAGTGCTAGCGTGGGAATAGCAACTAATGAAAAACTGTTTTTT. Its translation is CSASVGIATNEKLFF.

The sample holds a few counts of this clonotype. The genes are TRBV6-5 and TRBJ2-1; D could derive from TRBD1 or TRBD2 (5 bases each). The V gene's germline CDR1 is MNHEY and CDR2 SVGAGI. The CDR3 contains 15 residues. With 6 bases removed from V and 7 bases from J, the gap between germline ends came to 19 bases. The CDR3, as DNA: TGTGCCAGCAGAACCCACGGGACGGCCACGAATGAGCAGTTCTTC. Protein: CASRTHGTATNEQFF.

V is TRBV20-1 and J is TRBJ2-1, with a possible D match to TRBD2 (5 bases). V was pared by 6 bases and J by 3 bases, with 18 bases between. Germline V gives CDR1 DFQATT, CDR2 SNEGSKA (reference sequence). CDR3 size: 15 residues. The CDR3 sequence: CSATGPGFVYNEQFF. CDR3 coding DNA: TGCAGTGCAACTGGACCGGGATTTGTCTACAATGAGCAGTTCTTC.

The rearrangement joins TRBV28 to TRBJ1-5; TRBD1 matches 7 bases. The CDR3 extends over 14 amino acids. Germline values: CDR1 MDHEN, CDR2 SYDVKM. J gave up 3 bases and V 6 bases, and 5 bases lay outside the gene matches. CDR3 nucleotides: TGTGCCAGCAGGCTAGGGACAGTCAATCAGCCCCAGCATTTT. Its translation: CASRLGTVNQPQHF.

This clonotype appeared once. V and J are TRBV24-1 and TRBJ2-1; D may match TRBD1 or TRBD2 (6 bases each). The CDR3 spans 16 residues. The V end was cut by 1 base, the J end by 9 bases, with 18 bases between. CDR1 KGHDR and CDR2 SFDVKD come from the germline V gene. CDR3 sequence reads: CATSDFRGPSPIEQFF. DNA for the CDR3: TGTGCCACCAGTGATTTCCGGGGGCCCTCCCCAATTGAGCAGTTCTTC.

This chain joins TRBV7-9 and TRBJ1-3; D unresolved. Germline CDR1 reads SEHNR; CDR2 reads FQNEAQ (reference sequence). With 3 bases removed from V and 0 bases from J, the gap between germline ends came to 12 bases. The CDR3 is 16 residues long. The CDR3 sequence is CASSFTPSFSGNTIYF. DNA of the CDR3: TGTGCCAGCAGCTTTACCCCATCCTTCTCTGGAAACACCATATATTTT. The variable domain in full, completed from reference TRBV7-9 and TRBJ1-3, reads DTGVSQNPRHKITKRGQNVTFRCDPISEHNRLYWYRQTLGQGPEFLTYFQNEAQLEKSRLLSDRFSAERPKGSFSTLEIQRTEQGDSAMYLCASSFTPSFSGNTIYFGEGSWLTVV.

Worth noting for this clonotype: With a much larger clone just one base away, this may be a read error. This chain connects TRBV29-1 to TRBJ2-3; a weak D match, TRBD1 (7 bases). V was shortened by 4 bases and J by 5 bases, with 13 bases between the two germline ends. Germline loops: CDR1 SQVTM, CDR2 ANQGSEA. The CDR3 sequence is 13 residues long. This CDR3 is CSVAGGRGDTQYF. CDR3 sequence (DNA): TGCAGCGTTGCAGGGGGGCGAGGAGATACGCAGTATTTT.

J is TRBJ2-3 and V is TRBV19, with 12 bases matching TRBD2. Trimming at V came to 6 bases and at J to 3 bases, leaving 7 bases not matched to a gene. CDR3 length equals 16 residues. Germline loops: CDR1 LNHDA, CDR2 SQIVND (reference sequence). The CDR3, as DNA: TGTGCCAGTAGCGTAACCGGGACTAGCGGGACAGATACGCAGTATTTT. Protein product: CASSVTGTSGTDTQYF.

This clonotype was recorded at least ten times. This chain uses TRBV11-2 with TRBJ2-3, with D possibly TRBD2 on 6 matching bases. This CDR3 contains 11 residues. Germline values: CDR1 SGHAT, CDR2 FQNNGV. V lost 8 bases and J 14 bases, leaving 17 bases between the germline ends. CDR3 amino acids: CASGPGLSWYF. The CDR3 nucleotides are TGTGCCAGCGGGCCGGGACTCTCGTGGTATTTT.

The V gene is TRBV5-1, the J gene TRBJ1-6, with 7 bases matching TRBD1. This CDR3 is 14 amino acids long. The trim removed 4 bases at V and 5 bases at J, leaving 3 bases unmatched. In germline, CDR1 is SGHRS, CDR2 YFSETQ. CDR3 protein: CASSGDSHNSPLHF. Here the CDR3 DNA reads TGCGCCAGCAGCGGGGACAGCCATAATTCACCCCTCCACTTT.

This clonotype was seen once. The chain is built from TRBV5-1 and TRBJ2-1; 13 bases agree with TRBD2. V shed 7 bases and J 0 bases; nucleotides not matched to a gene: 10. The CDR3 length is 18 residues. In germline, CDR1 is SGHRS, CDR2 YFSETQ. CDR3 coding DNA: TGCGCCAGCGGACAGAAGACTAGCGGGAGGAGCTCCTACAATGAGCAGTTCTTC. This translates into CASGQKTSGRSSYNEQFF.

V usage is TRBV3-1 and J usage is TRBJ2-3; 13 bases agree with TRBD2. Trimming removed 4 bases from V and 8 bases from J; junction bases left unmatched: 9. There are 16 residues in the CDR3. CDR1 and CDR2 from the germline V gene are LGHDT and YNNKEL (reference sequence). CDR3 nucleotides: TGTGCCAGCAGCCCCGGGACTAGCGGGGTGCGAGGTACGCAGTATTTT. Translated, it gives CASSPGTSGVRGTQYF.

DNA of the CDR3: TGCGCCAGCAGTGAACTAGGTAGCAATGAGCAGTTCTTC. Amino acids: CASSELGSNEQFF. J is TRBJ2-1 and V is TRBV10-2; D is perhaps TRBD2 (5 bases). The V gene's germline CDR1 is WSHSY and CDR2 SAAADI. This CDR3 spans 13 amino acids. Trimming removed 3 bases from V and 6 bases from J, with 9 bases in between.

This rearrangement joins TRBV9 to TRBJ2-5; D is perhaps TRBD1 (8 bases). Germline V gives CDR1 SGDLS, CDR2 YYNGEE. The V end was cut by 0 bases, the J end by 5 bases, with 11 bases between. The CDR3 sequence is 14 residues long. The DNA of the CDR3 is TGTGCCAGCAGCGTAGCACAGGGGGGGGAGACCCAGTACTTC. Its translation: CASSVAQGGETQYF.

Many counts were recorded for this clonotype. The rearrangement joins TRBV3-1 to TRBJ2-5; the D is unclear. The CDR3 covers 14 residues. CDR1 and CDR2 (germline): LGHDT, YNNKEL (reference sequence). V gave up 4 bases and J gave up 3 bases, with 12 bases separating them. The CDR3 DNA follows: TGTGCCAGCAGCCCTCCTGGAGTGGAAGAGACCCAGTACTTC. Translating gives CASSPPGVEETQYF.

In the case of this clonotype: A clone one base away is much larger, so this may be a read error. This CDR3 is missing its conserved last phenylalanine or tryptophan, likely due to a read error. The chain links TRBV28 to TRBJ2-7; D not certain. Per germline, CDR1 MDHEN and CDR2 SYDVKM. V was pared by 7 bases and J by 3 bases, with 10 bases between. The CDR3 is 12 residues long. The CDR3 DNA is TGTGCCAGCACCTACGATAACTACGAGCAGTACTTA. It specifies CASTYDNYEQYL.